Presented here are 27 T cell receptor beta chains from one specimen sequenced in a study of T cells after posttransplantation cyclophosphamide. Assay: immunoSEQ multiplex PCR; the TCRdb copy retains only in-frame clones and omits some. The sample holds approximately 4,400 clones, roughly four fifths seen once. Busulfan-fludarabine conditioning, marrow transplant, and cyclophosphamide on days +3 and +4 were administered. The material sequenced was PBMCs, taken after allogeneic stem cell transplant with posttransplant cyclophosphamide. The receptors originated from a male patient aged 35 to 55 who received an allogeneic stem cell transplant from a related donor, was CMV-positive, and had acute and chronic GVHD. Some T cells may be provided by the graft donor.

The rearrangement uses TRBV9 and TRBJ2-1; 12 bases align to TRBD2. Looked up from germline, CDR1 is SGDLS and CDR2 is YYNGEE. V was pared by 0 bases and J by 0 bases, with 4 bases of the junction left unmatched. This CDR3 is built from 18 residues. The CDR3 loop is CASSVGTSGRSSYNEQFF. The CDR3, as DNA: TGTGCCAGCAGCGTAGGTACTAGCGGGAGGAGCTCCTACAATGAGCAGTTCTTC.

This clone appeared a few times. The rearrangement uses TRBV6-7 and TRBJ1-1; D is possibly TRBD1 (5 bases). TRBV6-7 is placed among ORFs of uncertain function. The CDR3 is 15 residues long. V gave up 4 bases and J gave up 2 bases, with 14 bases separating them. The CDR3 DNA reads TGTGCCAGCAGTTGGGGGGACGAGGACAACACTGAAGCTTTCTTT. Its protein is CASSWGDEDNTEAFF.

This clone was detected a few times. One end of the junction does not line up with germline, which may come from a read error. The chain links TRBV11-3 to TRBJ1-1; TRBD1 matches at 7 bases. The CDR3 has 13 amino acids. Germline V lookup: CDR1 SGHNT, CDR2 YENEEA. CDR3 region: CASSLQGGTEDFF. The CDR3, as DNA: TGTGCCAGCAGCTTACAGGGGGGAACTGAAGATTTCTTT.

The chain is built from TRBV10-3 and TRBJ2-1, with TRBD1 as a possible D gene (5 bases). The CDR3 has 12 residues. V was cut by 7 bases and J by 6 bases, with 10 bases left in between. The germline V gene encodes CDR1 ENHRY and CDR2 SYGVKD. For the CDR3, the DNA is TGTGCCATCACGGACATAGGCAATGAGCAGTTCTTC. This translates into CAITDIGNEQFF.

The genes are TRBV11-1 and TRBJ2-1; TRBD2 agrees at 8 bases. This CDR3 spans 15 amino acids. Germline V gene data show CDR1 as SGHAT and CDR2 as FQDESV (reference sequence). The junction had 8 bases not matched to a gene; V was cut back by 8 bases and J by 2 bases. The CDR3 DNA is TGTGCCAGCCGCCTTAGCGGGACTACCTACAATGAGCAGTTCTTC. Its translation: CASRLSGTTYNEQFF.

The CDR3, as DNA: TGTGCCAGCAGTTTACCCGGGACTAGCGGGACCCCCCGGGAGCAGTACTTC. Protein sequence: CASSLPGTSGTPREQYF. The chain carries TRBV27 and TRBJ2-7; 13 positions match TRBD2. The ends lost 2 bases at V and 7 bases at J; junction bases unmatched: 11. Germline CDR1 reads MNHEY; CDR2 reads SMNVEV (reference sequence). This CDR3 contains 17 residues.

Written as DNA, the CDR3 is TGTGCCAGCAGCTTAAGTCCTGAGGATACGCAGTATTTT. It yields the protein CASSLSPEDTQYF. This chain links TRBV7-3 with TRBJ2-3; no firm D call. CDR1 is SGHTA, CDR2 FQGTGA, per germline. This CDR3 region has 13 residues. The V end was cut by 1 base, the J end by 6 bases, with 8 bases between.

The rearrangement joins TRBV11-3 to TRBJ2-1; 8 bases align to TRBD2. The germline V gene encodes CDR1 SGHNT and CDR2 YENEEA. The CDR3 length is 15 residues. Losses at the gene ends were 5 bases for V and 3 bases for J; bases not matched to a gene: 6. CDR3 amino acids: CASSPERGYYNEQFF. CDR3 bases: TGTGCCAGCAGCCCAGAGCGGGGGTACTACAATGAGCAGTTCTTC.

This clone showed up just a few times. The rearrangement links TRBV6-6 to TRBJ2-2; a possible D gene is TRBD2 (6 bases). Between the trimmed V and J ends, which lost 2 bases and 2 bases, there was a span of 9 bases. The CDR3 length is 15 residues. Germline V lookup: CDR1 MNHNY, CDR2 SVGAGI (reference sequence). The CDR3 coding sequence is TGTGCCAGCAGTTACGCGCGGGGAAACACCGGGGAGCTGTTTTTT. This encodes CASSYARGNTGELFF.

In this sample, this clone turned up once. The CDR3 region has the DNA TGCGCCAGCAGTGAAACAGGGAATCAGCCCCAGCATTTT. Protein: CASSETGNQPQHF. The chain uses TRBV10-1 and TRBJ1-5; the D gene is possibly TRBD1 (6 bases). Germline lookup yields CDR1 WNHNN and CDR2 SYGVQD (reference sequence). This CDR3 region has 13 residues. V was trimmed by 3 bases and J by 4 bases, leaving 7 bases between them.

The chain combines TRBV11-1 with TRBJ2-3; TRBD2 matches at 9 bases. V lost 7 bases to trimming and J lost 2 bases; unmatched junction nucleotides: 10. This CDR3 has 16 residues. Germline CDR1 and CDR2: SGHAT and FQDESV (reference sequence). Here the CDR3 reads CASTKEGLAVTDTQYF. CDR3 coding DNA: TGTGCCAGCACCAAAGAGGGACTAGCAGTCACAGATACGCAGTATTTT.

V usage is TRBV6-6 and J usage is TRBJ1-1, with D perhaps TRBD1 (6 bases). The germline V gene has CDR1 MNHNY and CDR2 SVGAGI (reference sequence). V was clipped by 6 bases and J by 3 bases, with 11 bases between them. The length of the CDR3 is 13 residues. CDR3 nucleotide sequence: TGTGCCAGCAGCCAAAACAGGGACACTGAAGCTTTCTTT. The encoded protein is CASSQNRDTEAFF.

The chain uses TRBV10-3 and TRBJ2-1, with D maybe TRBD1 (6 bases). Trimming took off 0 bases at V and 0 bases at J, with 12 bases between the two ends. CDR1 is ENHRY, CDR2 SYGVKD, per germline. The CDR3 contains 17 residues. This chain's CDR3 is CAISESTGLSSYNEQFF. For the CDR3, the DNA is TGTGCCATCAGTGAGTCGACAGGCCTCAGCTCCTACAATGAGCAGTTCTTC.

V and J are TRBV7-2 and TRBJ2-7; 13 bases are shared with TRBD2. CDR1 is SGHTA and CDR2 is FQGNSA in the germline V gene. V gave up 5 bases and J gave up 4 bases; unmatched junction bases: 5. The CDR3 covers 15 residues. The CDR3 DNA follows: TGTGCCAGCAGCGTCAGGACTAGCGGGAGTTACGAGCAGTACTTC. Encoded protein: CASSVRTSGSYEQYF.

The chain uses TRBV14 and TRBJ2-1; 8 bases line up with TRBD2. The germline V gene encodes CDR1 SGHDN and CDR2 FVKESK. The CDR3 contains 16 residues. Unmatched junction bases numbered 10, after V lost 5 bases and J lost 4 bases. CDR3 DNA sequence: TGTGCCAGCAGCTTCGAAGCCGGGAGGGTATACAATGAGCAGTTCTTC. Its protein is CASSFEAGRVYNEQFF. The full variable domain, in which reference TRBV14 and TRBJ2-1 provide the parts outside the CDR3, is EAGVTQFPSHSVIEKGQTVTLRCDPISGHDNLYWYRRVMGKEIKFLLHFVKESKQDESGMPNNRFLAERTGGTYSTLKVQPAELEDSGVYFCASSFEAGRVYNEQFFGPGTRLTVL.

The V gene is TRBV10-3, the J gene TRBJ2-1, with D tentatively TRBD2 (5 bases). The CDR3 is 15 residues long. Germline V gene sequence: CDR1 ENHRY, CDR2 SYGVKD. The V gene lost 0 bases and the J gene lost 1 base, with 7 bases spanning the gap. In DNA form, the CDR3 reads TGTGCCATCAGTGAGTCGAGGGCATCCTACAATGAGCAGTTCTTC. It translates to CAISESRASYNEQFF.

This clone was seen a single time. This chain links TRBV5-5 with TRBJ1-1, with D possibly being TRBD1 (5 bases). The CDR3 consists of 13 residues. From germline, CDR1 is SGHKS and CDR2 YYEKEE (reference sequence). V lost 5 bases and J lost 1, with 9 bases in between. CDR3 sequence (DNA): TGTGCCAGCAGGGTTACAGGGAACACTGAAGCTTTCTTT. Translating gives CASRVTGNTEAFF.

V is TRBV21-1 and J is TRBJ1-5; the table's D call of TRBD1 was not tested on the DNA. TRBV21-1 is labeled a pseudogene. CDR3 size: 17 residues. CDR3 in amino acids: CASSKKEFRPRNQPQHF. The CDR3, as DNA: TGTGCCAGCAGCAAAAAGGAATTCAGGCCCCGGAATCAGCCCCAGCATTTT.

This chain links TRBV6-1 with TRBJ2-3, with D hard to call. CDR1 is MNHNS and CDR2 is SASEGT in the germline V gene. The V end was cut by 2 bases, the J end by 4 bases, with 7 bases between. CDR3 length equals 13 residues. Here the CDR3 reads CASSEIQADTQYF. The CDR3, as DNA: TGTGCCAGCAGTGAAATACAAGCAGATACGCAGTATTTT.

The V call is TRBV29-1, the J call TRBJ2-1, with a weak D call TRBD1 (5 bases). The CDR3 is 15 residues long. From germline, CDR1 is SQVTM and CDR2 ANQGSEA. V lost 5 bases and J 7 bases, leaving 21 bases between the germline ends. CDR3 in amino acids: CSVRWDSTAGNEQFF. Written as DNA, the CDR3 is TGCAGCGTTCGGTGGGATAGTACAGCAGGGAATGAGCAGTTCTTC.

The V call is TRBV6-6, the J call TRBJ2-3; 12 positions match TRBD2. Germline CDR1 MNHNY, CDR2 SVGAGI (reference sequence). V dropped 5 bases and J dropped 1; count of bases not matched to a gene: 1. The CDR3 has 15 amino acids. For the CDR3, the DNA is TGTGCCAGCAGTCGACTAGCGGGAGGCACAGATACGCAGTATTTT. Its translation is CASSRLAGGTDTQYF.

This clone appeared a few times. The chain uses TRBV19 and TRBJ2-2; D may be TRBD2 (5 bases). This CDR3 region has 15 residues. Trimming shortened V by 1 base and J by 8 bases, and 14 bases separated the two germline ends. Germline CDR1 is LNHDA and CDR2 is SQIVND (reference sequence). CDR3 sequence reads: CASSIAGKWLGELFF. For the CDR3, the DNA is TGTGCCAGTAGTATAGCCGGGAAGTGGTTGGGGGAGCTGTTTTTT.

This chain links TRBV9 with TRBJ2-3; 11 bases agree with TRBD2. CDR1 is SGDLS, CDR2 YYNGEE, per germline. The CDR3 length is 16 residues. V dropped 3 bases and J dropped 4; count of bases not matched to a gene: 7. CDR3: CASSGRLAGGPDTQYF. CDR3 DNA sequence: TGTGCCAGCAGCGGCCGATTAGCGGGAGGGCCAGATACGCAGTATTTT.

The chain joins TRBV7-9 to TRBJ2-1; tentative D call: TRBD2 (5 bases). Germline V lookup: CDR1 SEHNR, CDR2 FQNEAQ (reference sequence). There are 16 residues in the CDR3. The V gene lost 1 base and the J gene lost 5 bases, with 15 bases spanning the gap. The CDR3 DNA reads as TGTGCCAGCAGCTTAGGGGCGGGTATGATCGACAATGAGCAGTTCTTC. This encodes CASSLGAGMIDNEQFF.

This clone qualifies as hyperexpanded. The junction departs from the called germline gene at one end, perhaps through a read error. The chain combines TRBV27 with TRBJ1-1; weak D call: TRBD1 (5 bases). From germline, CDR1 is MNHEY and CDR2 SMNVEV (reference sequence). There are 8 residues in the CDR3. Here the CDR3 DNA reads TGTGCCAGCGGACCAGGGTCCTTT. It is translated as CASGPGSF.

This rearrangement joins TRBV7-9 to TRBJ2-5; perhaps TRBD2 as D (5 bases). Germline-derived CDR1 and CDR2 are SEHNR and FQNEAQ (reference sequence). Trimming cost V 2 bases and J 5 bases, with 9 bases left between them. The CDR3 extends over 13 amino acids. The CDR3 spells CASSLMSGETQYF. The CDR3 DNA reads TGTGCCAGCAGCTTAATGTCGGGGGAGACCCAGTACTTC.

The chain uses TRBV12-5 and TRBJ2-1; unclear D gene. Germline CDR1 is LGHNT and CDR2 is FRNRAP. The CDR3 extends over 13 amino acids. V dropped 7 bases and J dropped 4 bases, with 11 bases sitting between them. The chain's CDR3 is CASAFGSYNEQFF. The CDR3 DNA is TGTGCTAGTGCCTTTGGCAGTTACAATGAGCAGTTCTTC.